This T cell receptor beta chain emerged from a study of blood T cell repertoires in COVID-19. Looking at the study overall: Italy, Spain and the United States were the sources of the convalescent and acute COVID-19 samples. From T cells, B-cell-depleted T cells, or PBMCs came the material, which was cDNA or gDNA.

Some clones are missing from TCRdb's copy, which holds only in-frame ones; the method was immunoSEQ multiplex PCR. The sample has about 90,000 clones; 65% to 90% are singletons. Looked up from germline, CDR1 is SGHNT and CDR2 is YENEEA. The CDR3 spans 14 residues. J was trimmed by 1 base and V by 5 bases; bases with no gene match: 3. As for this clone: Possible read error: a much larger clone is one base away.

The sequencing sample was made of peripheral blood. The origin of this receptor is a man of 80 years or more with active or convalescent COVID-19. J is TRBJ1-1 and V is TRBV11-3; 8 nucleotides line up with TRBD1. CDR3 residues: CASSRQGPNTEAFF. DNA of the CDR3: TGTGCCAGCAGCCGACAGGGGCCGAACACTGAAGCTTTCTTT.